This T cell receptor beta chain was found in a study of T cells in Graves' hyperthyroidism and ophthalmopathy (dated by TCRdb to between 2018 and 2021). About the investigation overall: Peripheral blood samples were taken at the time of initial diagnosis, prior to any treatment. Prospective prediction of ophthalmopathy was tested in an independent validation cohort of some 19 hyperthyroidism patients and around 16 patients who later progressed to ophthalmopathy. A discovery cohort of roughly 100 patients, about 40 with Graves' ophthalmopathy and 57 with stable Graves' hyperthyroidism, was used to find distinguishing TCR V-J signatures. The 85 to 100 discovery patients were randomly split 7:3 into training and test sets. Thyroid tissue and blood T-cell repertoires from several Graves' hyperthyroidism patients were also compared in the study. TCR Vbeta CDR3 sequencing of 120 to 150 peripheral blood samples (approximately 44 ophthalmopathy, 75 hyperthyroidism and roughly 17 progressor patients) is reported in the paper. After blood sampling, hyperthyroidism patients were treated with methimazole at a starting dose of 30 mg daily, and ophthalmopathy patients were treated with high-dose intravenous methylprednisolone. What the research found in general, with its limitations: Ophthalmopathy was separated from stable hyperthyroidism by a 13 V-J signature model, with about 86% sensitivity and approximately 84% specificity obtained in cross-validation and 80%/75% obtained in testing. Sample size was not statistically predetermined, and investigators were not blinded to group allocation. Blood samples also contained most of the expanded thyroid clonotypes (frequency above 0.001), which suggests that blood repertoires may reflect thyroid immune responses. During validation, the model predicted progression to ophthalmopathy a median of roughly six months ahead of onset, with more than 60% sensitivity and less than 85% specificity.

This clonotype was recorded at least ten times. Its target antigen remains unknown. No per-base quality is available; no much larger clone lies one base away. Hyperthyroidism patients were aged 18 to 65 years and newly diagnosed, with disease duration of less than 2 months. Any patient with an uncontrolled infection, another autoimmune disease, pregnancy or lactation was excluded. Diagnoses were established on the basis of clinical symptoms, serum thyroxine and TRAb, thyroid ultrasound, and orbital computed tomography. Blood from progressor patients was drawn when they were first diagnosed with hyperthyroidism, before any ophthalmopathy symptoms appeared. PBMCs were isolated from about 9.2 ml of fresh peripheral blood by Ficoll-Paque density gradient centrifugation. Patients classed as progressors first received a Graves' hyperthyroidism diagnosis and then went on to develop ophthalmopathy during follow-up. Total RNA was extracted using Trizol reagent, and RNA quality was assessed on an Agilent 2100 Bioanalyzer.

Measured from the cysteine to the phenylalanine, the CDR3 is 15 residues long. The only DNA kept is the CDR3, 45 bases in frame from the first base. Relative to germline, V is missing 2 bases and J is missing 7 bases, with 8 bases of the junction outside any gene match. Amplification of TCR beta CDR3 regions was carried out from RNA transcripts. The first round of RT-PCR for the TCR CDR3 was performed with the HTBI primer set and the Qiagen OneStep RT-PCR kit. Libraries were constructed in a second round of multiplex PCR, after which size selection and purification were performed. Paired-end sequencing of the libraries was performed with 100 bp reads on an Illumina HiSeq2000. Regarding the original processing steps: SOAPnuke was used to process the raw data, with reads discarded if the reads contained adapters or uncalled bases, had a mean Phred below 15, or lacked an exact constant-primer or identifier match. High-quality paired reads were merged using COPE v1.2.5, and each unique nucleotide sequence was defined as a clonotype. MiTCR v1.1 was used to align the clonotypes against IMGT TRBV, TRBD and TRBJ reference segments. The analysis included only V-J combinations with a frequency above 0.0001, which together covered about 99% of the repertoires. The TCS score was defined as the ratio of F50 (clonal expansion) to E x V (chaos), calculated using BLOSUM62-based TCRdist between CDR3 peptides within each V-J. Welch's t-statistics and random forest reduced 514 V-J features to 13, which were used in a naive Bayes classifier (R e1071). TCRdb handled the public reads itself, with Q25 trimming in fastp and clone calling in MiXCR, and kept productive beta chains. Rows are unified per CDR3 protein, each entry keeping the most common DNA and genes. It is TCRdb's table, rather than the study itself, that gives the V and J calls and clone size. Recorded for this sample are approximately 370,000 distinct CDR3 sequences; approximately 17% of them occurred a single time. The ten largest clones represent around a third of the sample.

The TCR sequence derives from a woman aged 30 to 39 with Graves' hyperthyroidism that later progressed to Graves' ophthalmopathy. The chain is made from TRBV12-3 or TRBV12-4 and TRBJ2-1; 7 bases in between match TRBD2. Input material: blood. The DNA sequence reads TGTGCCAGCAGTTTAAGTTCTTCGGGAGGTAATGAGCAGTTCTTC. It specifies CASSLSSSGGNEQFF.